This entry describes one T cell receptor (beta chain). The CDR3 has 14 residues. The data belong to a study of shared clonotypes between healthy human individuals. Method: immunoSEQ multiplex PCR; TCRdb's copy keeps in-frame clones and lacks some. The profile shows roughly 640,000 clones, more than 95% of them singletons. The receptor's source is a woman aged 25 to 39 in good health. V is TRBV21-1 and J is TRBJ1-2; TRBD1 is the table's D call and was not checked against the DNA. TRBV21-1 is an annotated pseudogene. Source material: naive CD4+ T cells sorted from blood. The sample's subset: CD45RA+ positively selected. The DNA of the CDR3 is TGTGCCAGCAGCAAATTGTGCAGGGACTATGGCTACACCTTC. This sequence encodes CASSKLCRDYGYTF.